The 19 T cell receptor beta chains reported below all come from one sample, sequenced in a study of identical twins (TCRdb year 2016). Library prep was done by 5' RACE. These reads were obtained on an Illumina HiSeq 2000. TCRdb took the public reads, trimmed them with fastp at Q25, ran MiXCR for clone calling and kept in-frame beta chains. Each entry merges the rows of one CDR3 protein and shows their most common DNA and genes. For this sample there are 200,000 to 300,000 distinct CDR3 sequences; about 10% appear just once. The ten largest clones take up roughly 10% of the sample. The specimen was memory T cells sorted from blood. The cell subset or site label here, explained by the study, means: CD45RO+ enriched T cells. The source is a man aged 45-60 years in good health.

This clonotype was counted ten times or more. In DNA, the CDR3 is TGTGCCAGCAGTTTCGGCTCGCCCCAGCATTTT. It encodes CASSFGSPQHF. This chain uses TRBV6-2 or TRBV6-3 with TRBJ1-5; D not certain. This CDR3 is 11 amino acids long. Germline assignment: CDR1 MNHEY and CDR2 SVGEGT. The V end lost 4 bases, the J end lost 9 bases, and 7 bases lay between the germline ends.

This clonotype was seen repeatedly, ten times or more. The chain couples TRBV7-2 to TRBJ2-7; a possible D gene is TRBD2 (5 bases). Germline CDR1 reads SGHTA; CDR2 reads FQGNSA. CDR3 size: 14 residues. The V gene lost 0 bases and the J gene lost 5 bases, with 11 bases spanning the gap. CDR3 nucleotide sequence: TGTGCCAGCAGCTTAGCTGCTAGCCGGCACGAGCAGTACTTC. It codes for CASSLAASRHEQYF.

There are many counts of this clonotype. CDR3 protein: CASSLLGRWGYEQYF. Written as DNA, the CDR3 is TGTGCCAGCAGTTTATTGGGTAGGTGGGGCTACGAGCAGTACTTC. The chain links TRBV27 to TRBJ2-7, with D uncertain. From germline, CDR1 is MNHEY and CDR2 SMNVEV (reference sequence). CDR3 length equals 15 residues. Trimming pared 1 base from V and 3 bases from J, leaving 13 bases between.

At least ten counts were recorded for this clonotype. The V and J genes are TRBV10-2 and TRBJ1-3; the D gene is possibly TRBD1 (6 bases). V gave up 4 bases and J gave up 0 bases, with 10 bases separating them. CDR1 is WSHSY, CDR2 SAAADI, per germline. CDR3 size: 15 residues. The CDR3 spells CASSAYRASGNTIYF. The CDR3 DNA follows: TGCGCCAGCAGTGCATACAGGGCCTCTGGAAACACCATATATTTT.

The rearrangement links TRBV20-1 to TRBJ2-3; 10 nucleotides line up with TRBD1. Germline V gene lookup returns CDR1 DFQATT and CDR2 SNEGSKA (reference sequence). With V trimmed by 6 bases and J by 4 bases, 7 bases remained unmatched. The CDR3 is 14 residues long. The CDR3 nucleotides are TGCAGTGCCCCGAGACAGGGGGCCCCAGATACGCAGTATTTT. Its protein is CSAPRQGAPDTQYF.

In this sample, this clonotype turned up a few times. CDR3 nucleotides: TGTGCCAGCAGTTACCAGCAGGCTGAAGCTTTCTTT. It translates to CASSYQQAEAFF. The J gene is TRBJ1-1, the V gene TRBV6-6, with unresolved D. The germline CDR1 and CDR2 sequences are MNHNY and SVGAGI (reference sequence). This CDR3 contains 12 residues. Deletions cut 2 bases from V and 6 bases from J, with 7 bases between.

This clonotype has more than one count but fewer than ten. The genes are TRBV7-2 and TRBJ2-3; possibly TRBD2 for D (5 bases). Trimming cost V 5 bases and J 1 base, with 13 bases left between them. The CDR3 contains 15 residues. CDR1 is SGHTA and CDR2 is FQGNSA in the germline V gene. This CDR3 reads CASSAAVSGTDTQYF. The CDR3 DNA sequence: TGTGCCAGCAGCGCCGCGGTTAGCGGCACAGATACGCAGTATTTT.

The genes are TRBV27 and TRBJ2-3; 8 bases align to TRBD1. The CDR3 totals 15 residues. CDR1 is MNHEY, CDR2 SMNVEV, per germline (reference sequence). Trimming cost V 0 bases and J 6 bases; bases outside gene matches: 5. Here the CDR3 DNA reads TGTGCCAGCAGTTTATCACCAGGGGGCCGTGATACGCAGTATTTT. The encoded protein is CASSLSPGGRDTQYF.

The rearrangement joins TRBV5-1 to TRBJ2-1; the match to TRBD2 covers 9 bases. The germline gives CDR1 SGHRS, CDR2 YFSETQ. The ends lost 0 bases at V and 9 bases at J; junction bases unmatched: 7. The CDR3 contains 15 residues. Here the CDR3 reads CASSLAQAGGFEQFF. DNA for the CDR3: TGCGCCAGCAGCTTGGCCCAAGCGGGGGGCTTTGAGCAGTTCTTC.

Ten or more counts support this clonotype. The chain is built from TRBV6-1 and TRBJ2-3, with D hard to call. The CDR3 totals 15 residues. The germline gives CDR1 MNHNS, CDR2 SASEGT. Trimming took off 1 base at V and 2 bases at J, with 10 bases between the two ends. The CDR3 sequence: CASSEVRSLTDTQYF. Here the CDR3 DNA reads TGTGCCAGCAGTGAAGTCCGAAGCCTCACAGATACGCAGTATTTT.

This clonotype was recorded at least ten times. The chain links TRBV5-1 to TRBJ2-2; no clear D gene. With 0 bases removed from V and 6 bases from J, the gap between germline ends came to 6 bases. In germline, CDR1 is SGHRS, CDR2 YFSETQ. The CDR3 length is 13 residues. The CDR3 loop reads CASSLAVPGELFF. As DNA, the CDR3 is TGCGCCAGCAGCTTGGCGGTCCCCGGGGAGCTGTTTTTT.

In its sample, this clonotype was seen a few times. This rearrangement joins TRBV7-8 to TRBJ2-3; 11 bases agree with TRBD2. Looked up from germline, CDR1 is SGHVS and CDR2 is FQNEAQ. V was clipped by 4 bases and J by 0 bases; unmatched bases: 9. CDR3 length: 18 amino acids. CDR3 sequence (DNA): TGTGCCAGCAGCTCCCCACGTGGGACTAGCGGCAGCACAGATACGCAGTATTTT. Protein sequence: CASSSPRGTSGSTDTQYF.

Remarks on this clonotype: It is unclear where the CDR3 begins or ends on the DNA, so no DNA is shown, and the CDR3 is as TCRdb lists it. The J gene is TRBJ2-1, the V gene TRBV14; whether TRBD1, the table's D call, matches the DNA was not checked. The CDR3 has 13 residues if both end residues are counted. Germline V CDR1 and CDR2: SGHDN, FVKESK. CDR3 amino acids: CASSQDVGGGSFF.

This clonotype has at least ten counts. The V and J genes are TRBV28 and TRBJ2-7; TRBD1 is a possible D gene (6 bases). The V gene lost 7 bases and the J gene lost 3 bases, with 10 bases spanning the gap. From germline, CDR1 is MDHEN and CDR2 SYDVKM. The CDR3 runs 12 residues. Here the CDR3 reads CASTGHHYEQYF. CDR3 nucleotide sequence: TGTGCCAGCACGGGACACCACTACGAGCAGTACTTC. Filled out from reference TRBV28 and TRBJ2-7, the complete variable domain reads DVKVTQSSRYLVKRTGEKVFLECVQDMDHENMFWYRQDPGLGLRLIYFSYDVKMKEKGDIPEGYSVSREKKERFSLILESASTNQTSMYLCASTGHHYEQYFGPGTRLTVT.

This clonotype was observed a handful of times. This chain links TRBV9 with TRBJ1-2; D possibly corresponds to TRBD1 (6 bases). CDR1 and CDR2 (germline): SGDLS, YYNGEE. Trimming took off 7 bases at V and 2 bases at J, with 12 bases between the two ends. The CDR3 consists of 13 residues. The CDR3 coding sequence is TGTGCCAGCGGAACAGGGATCAACTATGGCTACACCTTC. This codes for CASGTGINYGYTF.

The chain links TRBV19 to TRBJ2-5, with D perhaps TRBD1 (7 bases). This CDR3 is 14 amino acids long. Germline assignment: CDR1 LNHDA and CDR2 SQIVND (reference sequence). V lost 5 bases to trimming and J lost 4 bases, with 14 bases between them. The CDR3 DNA reads TGTGCCAGTAGTTCAAACAGGGGAGGAGAGACCCAGTACTTC. Its translation is CASSSNRGGETQYF.

CDR3 nucleotide sequence: TGTGCCAGCAGCCCTGGACACTCCACAACTAATGAAAAACTGTTTTTT. Its translation: CASSPGHSTTNEKLFF. The V and J genes are TRBV14 and TRBJ1-4; possible D gene TRBD1, 5 bases. Germline assignment: CDR1 SGHDN and CDR2 FVKESK. The CDR3 has 16 amino acids. V gave up 4 bases and J gave up 0 bases, with 12 bases separating them.

There are many counts of this clonotype. This sequence joins TRBV7-8 and TRBJ2-7; D may be TRBD1 or TRBD2 (5 bases each). CDR3 size: 15 residues. Germline CDR1 is SGHVS and CDR2 is FQNEAQ. Trimming stripped 1 base from V and 2 bases from J, with 12 bases between. As DNA, the CDR3 is TGTGCCAGCAGCTTAGTAACGGGACCCACCTACGAGCAGTACTTC. The encoded protein is CASSLVTGPTYEQYF.

This sequence joins TRBV10-3 and TRBJ2-1; 7 bases agree with TRBD2. Germline V gives CDR1 ENHRY, CDR2 SYGVKD. CDR3 length: 15 residues. Losses at the gene ends were 5 bases for V and 8 bases for J; bases not matched to a gene: 12. The CDR3 region is CAISPSRGEKDEQFF. The DNA for the CDR3 is TGTGCCATCAGTCCTTCTCGGGGGGAGAAGGATGAGCAGTTCTTC.